This T cell receptor beta chain appears in the sequencing data of a study of blood T cell repertoires in COVID-19. Study information: The United States, Italy and Spain provided the acute and convalescent COVID-19 samples. In each case, the material was cDNA or gDNA derived from T cells, B-cell-depleted T cells, or PBMCs.

There are a few counts of this clone. In the source study's methods: Estimation of nucleated cell counts was performed using reference gene primer amplification. The table came from immunoSEQ multiplex PCR; TCRdb's copy has only in-frame clones and leaves some out. V, J and clone size are those of that table, while D and trimming were read from the DNA. The sample includes roughly 41,000 clones, roughly four fifths seen only once; the top ten take roughly 48%. Trimming cost V 3 bases and J 1 base; bases outside gene matches: 8. The CDR3 is 18 residues long. Germline values: CDR1 LNHDA, CDR2 SQIVND (reference sequence).

The sequencing input was peripheral blood. This receptor was identified in a woman over 75 with acute or convalescent COVID-19. The V gene is TRBV19, the J gene TRBJ2-6, with 8 bases aligning to TRBD1. CDR3 loop: CASSIGGRGPSGANVLTF. CDR3 DNA sequence: TGTGCCAGTAGTATCGGGGGCAGGGGGCCGTCTGGGGCCAACGTCCTGACTTTC.